The clone carrying this T cell receptor (beta chain) was found a few times. The data are from a study of shared clonotypes between healthy human individuals. V gave up 7 bases and J gave up 1 base; unmatched junction bases: 6. CDR3 length: 13 residues. In germline, CDR1 is SQVTM, CDR2 ANQGSEA. The naive CD8 subset, CD45RO-negative cells positively selected for CCR7, excluded terminally differentiated effector memory CD45RA+ cells. Some clones are missing from TCRdb's copy, which holds only in-frame ones; the method was immunoSEQ multiplex PCR. The repertoire includes about 2 million clones, just under 95% of them detected once, and 0.85% to 1.3% sits in the top ten.

The TCR comes from a man aged 18-30 years in good health. Sequenced input: naive CD8+ T cells sorted from blood. The chain uses TRBV29-1 and TRBJ2-7; 8 bases fit TRBD2. CDR3 in DNA: TGCAGCGCCAATAGCGGGGTTTCCTACGAGCAGTACTTC. As protein: CSANSGVSYEQYF.